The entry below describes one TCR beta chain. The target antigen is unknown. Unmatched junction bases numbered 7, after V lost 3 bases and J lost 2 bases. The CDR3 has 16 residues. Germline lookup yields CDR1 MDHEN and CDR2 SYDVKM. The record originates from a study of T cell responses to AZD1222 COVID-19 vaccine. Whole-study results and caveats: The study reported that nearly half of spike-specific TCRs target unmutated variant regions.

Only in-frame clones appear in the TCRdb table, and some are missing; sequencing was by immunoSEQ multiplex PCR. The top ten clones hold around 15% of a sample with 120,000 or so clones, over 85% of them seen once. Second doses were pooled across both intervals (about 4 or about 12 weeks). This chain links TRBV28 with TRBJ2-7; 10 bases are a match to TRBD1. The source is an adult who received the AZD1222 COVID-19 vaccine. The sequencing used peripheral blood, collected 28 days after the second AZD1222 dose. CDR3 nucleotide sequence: TGTGCCAGCAGTTTGTCTCCGGGACAGGGGACCTACGAGCAGTACTTC. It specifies CASSLSPGQGTYEQYF.